This T cell receptor (beta chain) was sequenced in a study of T cells in women clearing cervical HPV infection. Overall study context: Women with histologically confirmed HPV16-related CIN3 or worse, 2 with invasive cancer, served as cases.

A remark on this clone: The read terminates 3 residues ahead of where the CDR3 ends, so the germline J gene completes it.

Clones were sequenced by immunoSEQ multiplex PCR, and TCRdb holds only the in-frame ones, with some missing. Its table records around 23,000 clones. The V gene lost 5 bases and the J gene lost 4 bases, with 12 bases spanning the gap. From germline, CDR1 is SEHNR and CDR2 FQNEAQ (reference sequence). The CDR3 spans 15 residues. The sequenced sample consisted of blood buffy coat. V and J are TRBV7-9 and TRBJ1-6; D call uncertain. This receptor was identified in a woman aged 18 to 75 with a cervical HPV16 infection that either progressed to CIN3+ or cleared (not recorded which). The CDR3 protein is CASSRTGSYNSPLHF. The CDR3 DNA, read in part, is TGTGCCAGCAGCCGGACTGGTTCTTATAATTCACCC.